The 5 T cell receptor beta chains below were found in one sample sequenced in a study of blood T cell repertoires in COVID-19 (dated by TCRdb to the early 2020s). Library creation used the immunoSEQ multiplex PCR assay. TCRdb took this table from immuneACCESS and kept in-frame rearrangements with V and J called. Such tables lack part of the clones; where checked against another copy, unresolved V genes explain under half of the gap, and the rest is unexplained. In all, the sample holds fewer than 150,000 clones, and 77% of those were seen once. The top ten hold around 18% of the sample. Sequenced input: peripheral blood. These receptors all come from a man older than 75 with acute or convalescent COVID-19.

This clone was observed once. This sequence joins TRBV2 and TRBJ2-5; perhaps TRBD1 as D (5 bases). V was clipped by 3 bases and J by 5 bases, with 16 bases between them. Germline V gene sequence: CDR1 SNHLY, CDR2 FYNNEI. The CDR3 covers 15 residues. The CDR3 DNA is TGTGCCAGCAGTGAGGTTTCAGGGTTAAGCGAGACCCAGTACTTC. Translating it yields CASSEVSGLSETQYF.

The CDR3 DNA sequence: TGTGCCAGTAGTTTCCCCAACAGGGCAGGGGAGCTGTTTTTT. It yields the protein CASSFPNRAGELFF. The gene calls are TRBV19 and TRBJ2-2; D is perhaps TRBD1 (6 bases). Germline CDR1 reads LNHDA; CDR2 reads SQIVND (reference sequence). The CDR3 covers 14 residues. Trimming pared 5 bases from V and 8 bases from J, leaving 15 bases between.

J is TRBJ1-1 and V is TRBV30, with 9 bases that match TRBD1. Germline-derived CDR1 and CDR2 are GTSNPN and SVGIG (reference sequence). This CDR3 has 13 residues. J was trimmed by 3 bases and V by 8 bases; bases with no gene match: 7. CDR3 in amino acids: CAGTGKLYTEAFF. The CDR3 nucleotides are TGTGCCGGGACAGGGAAACTCTACACTGAAGCTTTCTTT.

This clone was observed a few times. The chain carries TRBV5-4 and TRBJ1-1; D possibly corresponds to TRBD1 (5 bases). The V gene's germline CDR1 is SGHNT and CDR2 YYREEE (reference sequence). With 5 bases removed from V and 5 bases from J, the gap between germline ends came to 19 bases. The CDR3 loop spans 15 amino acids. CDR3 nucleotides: TGTGCCAGCAGTTTCTACCTGACGGGGGGAACTGAAGCTTTCTTT. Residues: CASSFYLTGGTEAFF.

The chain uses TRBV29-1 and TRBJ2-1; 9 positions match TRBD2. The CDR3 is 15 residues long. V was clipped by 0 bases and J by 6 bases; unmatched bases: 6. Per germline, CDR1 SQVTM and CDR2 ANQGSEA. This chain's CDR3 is CSVEDVAGASNEQFF. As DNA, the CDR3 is TGCAGCGTTGAAGATGTAGCGGGAGCCAGCAATGAGCAGTTCTTC.